A single sample gave rise to the 17 T cell receptor beta chains below, sequenced in a study of shared clonotypes between healthy human individuals. Sequenced by immunoSEQ multiplex PCR; TCRdb stores in-frame clones only, minus some. The sample consists of around 500,000 clones, roughly 85% of them appearing once. Sequencing was performed on PBMCs. The receptors were gathered from a woman aged 35 to 49 in good health. Some clones in this sample may be carry-over from other donors' samples.

V and J are TRBV7-3 and TRBJ2-3; no clear D. V lost 1 base, J lost 4 bases, and 6 bases lay in between. The CDR3 covers 13 residues. Germline CDR1 is SGHTA and CDR2 is FQGTGA. This CDR3 reads CASSLIGADTQYF. The DNA of the CDR3 is TGTGCCAGCAGCTTAATAGGAGCAGATACGCAGTATTTT.

The chain employs TRBV27 and TRBJ2-7; tentative D call: TRBD1 (5 bases). Per germline, CDR1 MNHEY and CDR2 SMNVEV (reference sequence). The V end was cut by 4 bases, the J end by 1 base, with 14 bases between. The CDR3 sequence is 15 residues long. CDR3 DNA: TGTGCCAGCAGTTCTCCAGGGTTACGGTCCTACGAGCAGTACTTC. Protein: CASSSPGLRSYEQYF.

This clone was detected a few times. The CDR3 loop reads CASSPQKNTEAFF. CDR3 nucleotides: TGTGCCAGCTCACCACAGAAGAACACTGAAGCTTTCTTT. The chain combines TRBV18 with TRBJ1-1; D gene uncertain. The germline V gene has CDR1 KGHSH and CDR2 LQKENI. V was pared by 1 base and J by 1 base, with 4 bases between. The length of the CDR3 is 13 residues.

The chain has TRBV28 and TRBJ2-1; TRBD2 is a possible D gene (7 bases). The CDR3 covers 13 residues. Germline V gives CDR1 MDHEN, CDR2 SYDVKM. Trimming took off 6 bases at V and 7 bases at J, with 13 bases between the two ends. The CDR3 DNA follows: TGTGCCAGCAGCCTACAGGGAGGGAATGAGCAGTTCTTC. It encodes CASSLQGGNEQFF.

As regards this clone: The sample has other DNA sequences that encode this CDR3 too. The chain employs TRBV19 and TRBJ1-2; 8 bases align to TRBD1. The ends lost 4 bases at V and 4 bases at J; junction bases unmatched: 5. The CDR3 is 14 amino acids. The germline gives CDR1 LNHDA, CDR2 SQIVND (reference sequence). CDR3 nucleotide sequence: TGTGCCAGTAGTACCGGACAGGGACGCTATGGCTACACCTTC. As protein: CASSTGQGRYGYTF. The whole variable domain, filled in from reference TRBV19 and TRBJ1-2, reads DGGITQSPKYLFRKEGQNVTLSCEQNLNHDAMYWYRQDPGQGLRLIYYSQIVNDFQKGDIAEGYSVSREKKESFPLTVTSAQKNPTAFYLCASSTGQGRYGYTFGSGTRLTVV.

This chain joins TRBV9 and TRBJ2-3; TRBD2 matches at 8 bases. Germline trimming cut 4 bases from V and 0 bases from J; bases unmatched to any gene: 7. The germline gives CDR1 SGDLS, CDR2 YYNGEE. The CDR3 runs 16 residues. The CDR3 is CASSFRTSQSTDTQYF. CDR3 in DNA: TGTGCCAGCAGCTTTCGGACTAGCCAGAGCACAGATACGCAGTATTTT. The whole variable domain, remainder taken from reference TRBV9 and TRBJ2-3, is DSGVTQTPKHLITATGQRVTLRCSPRSGDLSVYWYQQSLDQGLQFLIQYYNGEERAKGNILERFSAQQFPDLHSELNLSSLELGDSALYFCASSFRTSQSTDTQYFGPGTRLTVL.

The chain links TRBV5-1 to TRBJ2-1, with D hard to call. The V gene's germline CDR1 is SGHRS and CDR2 YFSETQ. The CDR3 covers 16 residues. V was clipped by 1 base and J by 5 bases, with 16 bases between them. The CDR3 here is CASSLFPGPPNNEQFF. CDR3 bases: TGCGCCAGCAGCTTGTTCCCGGGCCCCCCGAACAATGAGCAGTTCTTC.

This chain connects TRBV11-2 to TRBJ2-1, with D tentatively TRBD2 (5 bases). Germline CDR1 SGHAT, CDR2 FQNNGV. Trimming took off 8 bases at V and 0 bases at J, with 11 bases between the two ends. The CDR3 totals 14 residues. CDR3 DNA sequence: TGTGCCAGCGCTAGCACATACTCCTACAATGAGCAGTTCTTC. It codes for CASASTYSYNEQFF.

The rearrangement uses TRBV7-2 and TRBJ1-6; D is ambiguous. V dropped 1 base and J dropped 6 bases, with 7 bases sitting between them. CDR3 size: 14 residues. CDR1 and CDR2 from the germline V gene are SGHTA and FQGNSA. CDR3 DNA: TGTGCCAGCAGCTTAGTGGAGGGTAATTCACCCCTCCACTTT. Protein sequence: CASSLVEGNSPLHF. Drawing the rest from reference TRBV7-2 and TRBJ1-6, the complete variable domain is GAGVSQSPSNKVTEKGKDVELRCDPISGHTALYWYRQSLGQGLEFLIYFQGNSAPDKSGLPSDRFSAERTGGSVSTLTIQRTQQEDSAVYLCASSLVEGNSPLHFGNGTRLTVT.

V gene TRBV11-2 combines with J gene TRBJ1-3; no clear D gene. Germline V gene sequence: CDR1 SGHAT, CDR2 FQNNGV. The CDR3 length is 14 residues. V shed 0 bases and J shed 3 bases, with 6 bases lying between them. Written as DNA, the CDR3 is TGTGCCAGCAGCTTAGAACCCGTTGGAAACACCATATATTTT. Its protein product is CASSLEPVGNTIYF.

The V and J genes are TRBV19 and TRBJ1-1, with 8 bases aligning to TRBD1. Unmatched junction bases numbered 7, after V lost 2 bases and J lost 11 bases. The germline CDR1 and CDR2 sequences are LNHDA and SQIVND (reference sequence). This CDR3 is 13 amino acids long. The CDR3 reads CASSINPGGNAFF. CDR3 DNA: TGTGCCAGTAGTATAAATCCAGGGGGCAATGCTTTCTTT.

In DNA form, the CDR3 reads TGTGCCAGCAGCCTCAACAACTACGAGCAGTACTTC. Residues: CASSLNNYEQYF. The chain couples TRBV28 to TRBJ2-7; D is unresolved. V lost 6 bases and J lost 3, with 9 bases in between. CDR3 length equals 12 residues. Germline V gives CDR1 MDHEN, CDR2 SYDVKM.

Of note for this clone: A junction boundary mismatches the germline segment, possibly from a read error. Other DNA sequences in this sample translate to the same CDR3. The chain is built from TRBV28 and TRBJ1-5; D unclear. The CDR3 has 14 amino acids. Germline values: CDR1 MDHEN, CDR2 SYDVKM. DNA for the CDR3: TGTGCCAGCAGTTTAGACCTCGGAGATCAGCCCCAGCACTTT. Protein sequence: CASSLDLGDQPQHF.

CDR3 DNA: TGTGCCAGCAGCCAAGTGGTGGGGGTAAGGCAGTACTTC. Protein product: CASSQVVGVRQYF. This chain links TRBV14 with TRBJ2-7; possibly TRBD1 or TRBD2 for D (5 bases each). The CDR3 sequence is 13 residues long. V lost 1 base, J lost 9 bases, and 13 bases lay in between. Germline lookup yields CDR1 SGHDN and CDR2 FVKESK. Variable domain in full (rest from reference TRBV14 and TRBJ2-7): EAGVTQFPSHSVIEKGQTVTLRCDPISGHDNLYWYRRVMGKEIKFLLHFVKESKQDESGMPNNRFLAERTGGTYSTLKVQPAELEDSGVYFCASSQVVGVRQYFGPGTRLTVT.

J is TRBJ2-5 and V is TRBV18; a weak D match, TRBD2 (5 bases). Trimming removed 1 base at V and 4 bases at J, with 19 bases between. The CDR3 extends over 17 amino acids. Germline-derived CDR1 and CDR2 are KGHSH and LQKENI. CDR3 coding DNA: TGTGCCAGCTCACCACAGTTGCTAGCAAGGGTGGGAGAGACCCAGTACTTC. Its translation is CASSPQLLARVGETQYF.

V and J are TRBV10-2 and TRBJ1-3; a possible D gene is TRBD1 (5 bases). The assigned J gene may be wrong: the sequence end matches TRBJ2-2 better. CDR1 is WSHSY and CDR2 is SAAADI in the germline V gene. This CDR3 is built from 16 residues. Written as DNA, the CDR3 is TGCGCCAGCAGTGAGTCGGCAGGGTCTGGTACCGGGGAGCTGTTTTTT. This gives the protein CASSESAGSGTGELFF.

As for this clone: A much larger clone differs from this one at a single base, so this may be a read error. The chain uses TRBV5-6 and TRBJ1-2; no firm D call. CDR1 and CDR2 (germline): SGHDT, YYEEEE. V was cut by 0 bases and J by 2 bases, with 5 bases left in between. CDR3 length: 13 amino acids. The CDR3: CASSLDRNYGYTF. As DNA, the CDR3 is TGTGCCAGCAGCTTGGACAGAAACTATGGCTACACCTTC.